This T cell receptor beta chain was sequenced in a study of OX40 agonist ivuxolimab in advanced cancers. Study outcomes and limitations: Not determined was the antigen specificity of the expanded peripheral T cells. The mean number of expanded clones was higher in CD8+ T cells than in CD4+.

In the case of this clone: The antigen is unknown.

Measured with immunoSEQ multiplex PCR; TCRdb has only the in-frame clones, and not every one. Of 55,000 to 65,000 clones listed, 80% to 95% are singletons. This sample comprised CD4+ or CD8+ T cells sorted from blood, obtained in a trial of the OX40 agonist ivuxolimab. This receptor was taken from an adult with an advanced solid tumor such as melanoma, head and neck, liver or kidney cancer.

CDR3 DNA sequence: TGTGCCAGTAGTATCGGCGGCAGCTCCTATAATTCACCCCTCCACTTT. Protein: CASSIGGSSYNSPLHF. The rearrangement joins TRBV19 to TRBJ1-6; no definite D call. The ends were cut back, 3 bases at V and 0 bases at J, with 9 bases in the middle. The germline CDR1 and CDR2 sequences are LNHDA and SQIVND (reference sequence). The CDR3 has 16 residues.